The 21 T cell receptor beta chains below come from one sample, sequenced in a study of ipilimumab plus nivolumab after autologous stem cell transplantation. Data came from immunoSEQ multiplex PCR; TCRdb stores just in-frame clones and leaves some out. The table has more than 15,000 clones, approximately 79% seen once. Here the sequenced sample was PBMCs, taken in a trial of ipilimumab plus nivolumab as post-transplant consolidation. The receptors were gathered from a male donor with diffuse large B-cell lymphoma.

The chain couples TRBV9 to TRBJ1-2, with no clear D. The germline V and J ends were trimmed by 0 bases and 6 bases, with 15 bases remaining between them. The CDR3 extends over 15 amino acids. Germline V gene lookup returns CDR1 SGDLS and CDR2 YYNGEE. CDR3 sequence: CASSVGQVYEDGYTF. Here the CDR3 DNA reads TGTGCCAGCAGCGTAGGTCAGGTCTACGAGGATGGCTACACCTTC.

The chain is built from TRBV7-6 and TRBJ2-1; 10 bases fit TRBD2. Germline V CDR1 and CDR2: SGHVS, FNYEAQ. The V segment lost 1 base and the J segment 8 bases; nucleotides outside the gene matches: 5. The CDR3 has 15 amino acids. CDR3 residues: CASSLGIAGGYEQFF. CDR3 coding DNA: TGTGCCAGCAGCTTAGGTATAGCGGGAGGCTATGAGCAGTTCTTC.

The gene calls are TRBV28 and TRBJ2-7, with 10 positions matching TRBD2. The CDR3 runs to 14 residues. Germline V gene sequence: CDR1 MDHEN, CDR2 SYDVKM. The junction had 7 bases not matched to a gene; V was cut back by 7 bases and J by 4 bases. The DNA of the CDR3 is TGTGCCAGCACTTCTAGCGGGAGTCGATACGAGCAGTACTTC. Translation: CASTSSGSRYEQYF. The full variable domain, with the rest looked up from reference TRBV28 and TRBJ2-7, is DVKVTQSSRYLVKRTGEKVFLECVQDMDHENMFWYRQDPGLGLRLIYFSYDVKMKEKGDIPEGYSVSREKKERFSLILESASTNQTSMYLCASTSSGSRYEQYFGPGTRLTVT.

This sequence joins TRBV30 and TRBJ2-6; D is ambiguous. The CDR3 consists of 14 residues. From germline, CDR1 is GTSNPN and CDR2 SVGIG (reference sequence). V was shortened by 4 bases and J by 0 bases, with 7 bases between the two germline ends. The CDR3 spells CAWNKGSGANVLTF. The CDR3 nucleotides are TGTGCCTGGAATAAGGGCTCTGGGGCCAACGTCCTGACTTTC.

The V gene is TRBV5-1, the J gene TRBJ2-1; 12 bases match TRBD2. Germline V CDR1 and CDR2: SGHRS, YFSETQ. V was clipped by 6 bases and J by 9 bases; unmatched bases: 7. The CDR3 loop spans 14 amino acids. As DNA, the CDR3 is TGCGCCAGCACTCCTCAGACTAGCGGGGGTGAGCAGTTCTTC. It codes for CASTPQTSGGEQFF.

The chain uses TRBV6-6 and TRBJ2-1; 14 bases are shared with TRBD2. This CDR3 is built from 16 residues. V lost 0 bases, J lost 9 bases, and 4 bases stayed unmatched. Germline V gene data show CDR1 as MNHNY and CDR2 as SVGAGI (reference sequence). CDR3 amino acids: CASSYSGLAGVPEQFF. CDR3 DNA: TGTGCCAGCAGTTACTCGGGACTAGCGGGAGTCCCTGAGCAGTTCTTC.

V gene TRBV28 combines with J gene TRBJ2-1; the D is unclear. Germline CDR1 reads MDHEN; CDR2 reads SYDVKM. Trimming pared 2 bases from V and 6 bases from J, leaving 11 bases between. The CDR3 runs 14 residues. CDR3 DNA sequence: TGTGCCAGCAGTTTAGCACGCACCCCCAATGAGCAGTTCTTC. Translation: CASSLARTPNEQFF.

This chain connects TRBV19 to TRBJ2-2, with TRBD2 matching 10 bases. The CDR3 has 15 amino acids. V was pared by 6 bases and J by 4 bases, with 5 bases of the junction left unmatched. Germline CDR1 LNHDA, CDR2 SQIVND (reference sequence). CDR3 in DNA: TGTGCCAGTAGCGGGACTAGCGAGATCACCGGGGAGCTGTTTTTT. Translating it yields CASSGTSEITGELFF.

This clone was seen a single time. The CDR3 region is CASSYLAGAASSYEQYF. Here the CDR3 DNA reads TGTGCCAGCAGCTACCTAGCGGGTGCCGCTAGCTCCTACGAGCAGTACTTC. The chain joins TRBV11-3 to TRBJ2-7; 8 nucleotides line up with TRBD2. The CDR3 runs 17 residues. V lost 4 bases to trimming and J lost 0 bases; unmatched junction nucleotides: 11. Germline V gene data show CDR1 as SGHNT and CDR2 as YENEEA.

This chain joins TRBV4-1 and TRBJ1-2, with 9 bases lining up with TRBD1. Germline CDR1 is MGHRA and CDR2 is YSYEKL. V shed 6 bases and J 1 base; nucleotides not matched to a gene: 3. CDR3 size: 14 residues. For the CDR3, the DNA is TGCGCCAGCAGTCTGGACAGGGGTAACTATGGCTACACCTTC. It translates to CASSLDRGNYGYTF.

The rearrangement links TRBV29-1 to TRBJ1-1; TRBD1 is a possible D gene (6 bases). Germline CDR1 and CDR2: SQVTM and ANQGSEA. The V gene lost 5 bases and the J gene lost 4 bases, with 14 bases spanning the gap. The CDR3 loop spans 13 amino acids. The CDR3 DNA follows: TGCAGCGTTCGGGACACCCGGGGCACTGAAGCTTTCTTT. It is translated as CSVRDTRGTEAFF. The variable domain in full, with the rest retrieved from reference TRBV29-1 and TRBJ1-1, is SAVISQKPSRDICQRGTSLTIQCQVDSQVTMMFWYRQQPGQSLTLIATANQGSEATYESGFVIDKFPISRPNLTFSTLTVSNMSPEDSSIYLCSVRDTRGTEAFFGQGTRLTVV.

V is TRBV29-1 and J is TRBJ2-7, with D uncertain. The V end lost 4 bases, the J end lost 7 bases, and 11 bases lay between the germline ends. The CDR3 sequence is 11 residues long. Germline V gene data show CDR1 as SQVTM and CDR2 as ANQGSEA. The CDR3 region is CSVVYSGEQYF. In DNA form, the CDR3 reads TGCAGCGTTGTGTACAGTGGAGAGCAGTACTTC.

A few counts support this clone. The CDR3 is CASSVSAREQYF. In nucleotides, the CDR3 is TGTGCCAGCAGTGTTTCAGCTAGGGAGCAGTACTTC. The V call is TRBV2, the J call TRBJ2-7, with D hard to call. CDR1 SNHLY and CDR2 FYNNEI come from the germline V gene. This CDR3 is built from 12 residues. The ends were cut back, 4 bases at V and 7 bases at J, with 11 bases in the middle.

The rearrangement uses TRBV7-3 and TRBJ2-1; the match to TRBD2 covers 9 bases. V gave up 5 bases and J gave up 2 bases; unmatched junction bases: 10. The CDR3 runs to 17 residues. Germline V gene lookup returns CDR1 SGHTA and CDR2 FQGTGA. CDR3 in DNA: TGTGCCAGCAGCGCCATTAGGCTAGCGGGAACCTACAATGAGCAGTTCTTC. Encoded protein: CASSAIRLAGTYNEQFF.

The rearrangement joins TRBV18 to TRBJ2-7; a weak D match, TRBD1 (6 bases). The CDR3 totals 15 residues. The germline V and J ends were trimmed by 6 bases and 3 bases, with 18 bases remaining between them. The germline V gene encodes CDR1 KGHSH and CDR2 LQKENI. The CDR3 region has the DNA TGTGCCAGCTCCCCCCCGGGACAATCGAACTACGAGCAGTACTTC. This sequence encodes CASSPPGQSNYEQYF. The complete variable domain, with remaining parts taken from reference TRBV18 and TRBJ2-7, reads NAGVMQNPRHLVRRRGQEARLRCSPMKGHSHVYWYRQLPEEGLKFMVYLQKENIIDESGMPKERFSAEFPKEGPSILRIQQVVRGDSAAYFCASSPPGQSNYEQYFGPGTRLTVT.

This clone was detected a few times. The chain is built from TRBV10-1 and TRBJ1-6, with TRBD1 matching over 7 bases. Germline trimming cut 11 bases from V and 1 base from J; bases unmatched to any gene: 11. Per germline, CDR1 WNHNN and CDR2 SYGVQD (reference sequence). The CDR3 extends over 16 amino acids. CDR3 loop: CARYHRGVSYNSPLHF. Here the CDR3 DNA reads TGCGCCCGCTATCACAGGGGAGTATCCTATAATTCACCCCTCCACTTT.

This chain joins TRBV30 and TRBJ1-5; the match to TRBD1 covers 8 bases. Germline values: CDR1 GTSNPN, CDR2 SVGIG (reference sequence). The CDR3 consists of 15 residues. Germline trimming cut 7 bases from V and 6 bases from J; bases unmatched to any gene: 14. The CDR3 sequence: CASGTGIGESQPQHF. The CDR3 coding sequence is TGTGCCTCAGGGACAGGTATAGGTGAATCTCAGCCCCAGCATTTT. Based on the CDR3 plus reference TRBV30 and TRBJ1-5, the full variable domain is SQTIHQWPATLVQPVGSPLSLECTVEGTSNPNLYWYRQAAGRGLQLLFYSVGIGQISSEVPQNLSASRPQDRQFILSSKKLLLSDSGFYLCASGTGIGESQPQHFGDGTRLSIL.

The V call is TRBV11-3, the J call TRBJ2-1; D not resolved. V was clipped by 0 bases and J by 9 bases, with 6 bases between them. The germline V gene encodes CDR1 SGHNT and CDR2 YENEEA. CDR3 length equals 12 residues. This CDR3 is CASSLDLFEQFF. The CDR3 DNA reads TGTGCCAGCAGCTTAGACCTCTTTGAGCAGTTCTTC.

CDR3 region: CAWSAGGALKAFF. DNA of the CDR3: TGTGCCTGGAGTGCCGGGGGGGCCCTAAAGGCTTTCTTT. This sequence joins TRBV30 and TRBJ1-1, with D possibly being TRBD1 (6 bases). This CDR3 is built from 13 residues. V lost 1 base, J lost 11 bases, and 17 bases lay in between. The germline V gene has CDR1 GTSNPN and CDR2 SVGIG (reference sequence). Combining the CDR3 with reference TRBV30 and TRBJ1-1 gives the whole variable domain SQTIHQWPATLVQPVGSPLSLECTVEGTSNPNLYWYRQAAGRGLQLLFYSVGIGQISSEVPQNLSASRPQDRQFILSSKKLLLSDSGFYLCAWSAGGALKAFFGQGTRLTVV.

In its sample, this clone is medium-sized. The chain couples TRBV9 to TRBJ2-1; D is ambiguous. The CDR3 has 14 residues. Per the germline V gene, CDR1 is SGDLS and CDR2 is YYNGEE. Trimming shortened V by 2 bases and J by 7 bases, and 13 bases separated the two germline ends. The CDR3 protein is CASSVFGGSNEQFF. The CDR3 DNA follows: TGTGCCAGCAGCGTGTTCGGCGGTTCAAATGAGCAGTTCTTC.

The genes are TRBV10-2 and TRBJ2-1; D is unclear. This CDR3 has 13 residues. Germline loops: CDR1 WSHSY, CDR2 SAAADI. V was clipped by 0 bases and J by 9 bases, with 9 bases between them. The CDR3 DNA reads as TGCGCCAGCAGTGAGTCGCCAGCGCCTGAGCAGTTCTTC. Protein: CASSESPAPEQFF.